The rows below give T cell receptor beta chains drawn from one sample of a study of T cell responses to AZD1222 COVID-19 vaccine. Sequenced by immunoSEQ multiplex PCR; TCRdb stores in-frame clones only, minus some. The sample yields over 90,000 clones, about 85% seen once. The input for sequencing was peripheral blood, taken on day 0 of AZD1222 vaccination. Receptor source: an adult in good health. The CDR3 runs from the conserved cysteine through the conserved F or W. A D gene is named only where the DNA matches it firmly. Rows may omit the clone size; those that give it use once, few, many or a size class.

v_call,cdr3_length,clone_size,d_call,j_call,cdr3_nt,cdr3_aa
TRBV28,15,-,TRBD1,TRBJ2-3,TGTGCCAGCAGTCTGGGGACAGGTTTCTTCGGTACGCAGTATTTT,CASSLGTGFFGTQYF
TRBV12-3/TRBV12-4,11,-,-,TRBJ2-3,TGTGCCAGCAGTTTACTAGATACGCAGTATTTT,CASSLLDTQYF
TRBV9,14,-,TRBD2,TRBJ2-1,TGTGCCAGCAGCATTAGCGGGAACTACAATGAGCAGTTCTTC,CASSISGNYNEQFF
TRBV30,14,-,TRBD1,TRBJ1-5,TGTGCCTGGAGTGTTTCACAGGGGATTCAGCCCCAGCATTTT,CAWSVSQGIQPQHF
TRBV30,16,many,-,TRBJ1-3,TGTGCCTGGAGTGTATCCCGACGGACCTCTGGAAACACCATATATTTT,CAWSVSRRTSGNTIYF
TRBV15,14,-,-,TRBJ1-1,TGTGCCACCAGCAGAAGGATAAAAAACACTGAAGCTTTCTTT,CATSRRIKNTEAFF
TRBV6-6,15,-,-,TRBJ1-1,TGTGCCAGCAGTTACTCCTGGCAGGTAGACACTGAAGCTTTCTTT,CASSYSWQVDTEAFF
TRBV3-1/TRBV3-2,11,-,-,TRBJ1-2,TGTGCCAGCAGCCACCGTGGGGTCTACACCTTC,CASSHRGVYTF
TRBV5-1,16,-,-,TRBJ2-3,TGCGCCAGCAGCTTCGACACCTTTTCTAGCACAGATACGCAGTATTTT,CASSFDTFSSTDTQYF
TRBV7-8,16,-,TRBD2,TRBJ2-2,TGTGCCAGCAGCCGAGGCGGGGGGCGCGGCACCGGGGAGCTGTTTTTT,CASSRGGGRGTGELFF
TRBV7-2,12,-,-,TRBJ2-5,TGTGCCAGCAGCATCGCCTCGGAGACCCAGTACTTC,CASSIASETQYF
TRBV6-6,15,-,-,TRBJ1-5,TGTGCCAGCAGCCCCGAAAGGGTGCCTAATCAGCCCCAGCATTTT,CASSPERVPNQPQHF
TRBV6-5,14,-,-,TRBJ2-7,TGTGCCAGCAGTATTCGACAGCTTGCCTACGAGCAGTACTTC,CASSIRQLAYEQYF
TRBV6-5,14,-,-,TRBJ1-6,TGTGCCAGCAGTTACGGGGCGGGGAATTCACCCCTCCACTTT,CASSYGAGNSPLHF
TRBV2,13,-,-,TRBJ2-5,TGTGCCAGCAGGGGGCCGTTTCGAGAGACCCAGTACTTC,CASRGPFRETQYF
TRBV20-1,15,-,TRBD1,TRBJ2-1,TGCAGTGCTAGTAGGTCGACAGGGGCATACAATGAGCAGTTCTTC,CSASRSTGAYNEQFF
TRBV4-3,12,-,-,TRBJ1-2,TGCGCCAGCAGCCAAGACAGCTATGGCTACACCTTC,CASSQDSYGYTF
TRBV6-1,13,-,TRBD1,TRBJ1-6,TGTGCCAGCAGTGAAGGTTGGGACAGGCCTATCCACTTT,CASSEGWDRPIHF
TRBV5-5,13,-,-,TRBJ1-3,TGTGCCAGCGGGCCCCTCTCTGGAAACACCATATATTTT,CASGPLSGNTIYF
TRBV2,14,-,-,TRBJ1-1,TGTGCCACCACGGAGACAGCCGCGAACACTGAAGCTTTCTTT,CATTETAANTEAFF
TRBV14,14,-,-,TRBJ1-6,TGTGCCAGCAGCCAAAAAAGAGGGCCCTCACCCCTCCACTTT,CASSQKRGPSPLHF
TRBV6-5,13,-,TRBD1,TRBJ1-6,TGTGCCAGCAGGTGGGACAGGGTATCACCCCTCCACTTT,CASRWDRVSPLHF
TRBV7-8,14,-,TRBD2,TRBJ2-1,TGTGCCAGCAGCCCCTCCGGGAGGGGCAATGAGCAGTTCTTC,CASSPSGRGNEQFF
TRBV18,15,-,-,TRBJ1-4,TGTGCCAGCCCAGAGGGTACCGCAGGGAGTGAAAAACTGTTTTTT,CASPEGTAGSEKLFF
TRBV7-7,14,-,-,TRBJ2-3,TGTGCTAGCAGCCCTGGACTCCCTGGAGATACGCAGTATTTT,CASSPGLPGDTQYF
TRBV29-1,11,-,TRBD1,TRBJ1-2,TGCAGCGATAGACAGGGAGATGGCTACACCTTC,CSDRQGDGYTF
TRBV10-3,13,-,-,TRBJ1-6,TGTGCCATCAGTGAGTCAGCCATTTCACCCCTCCACTTT,CAISESAISPLHF
TRBV5-1,14,-,-,TRBJ1-4,TGCGCCAGCAGAATGGGGGACACTAATGAAAAACTGTTTTTT,CASRMGDTNEKLFF
TRBV28,14,-,-,TRBJ2-7,TGTGCCAGCAGTCAGGGCGGCGCGTTTACCGAGCAGTACTTC,CASSQGGAFTEQYF
TRBV30,12,-,-,TRBJ1-6,TGTGCCTCTGACGCCTATAATTCACCCCTCCACTTT,CASDAYNSPLHF
TRBV12-3/TRBV12-4,13,-,TRBD1,TRBJ1-4,TGTGCCAGTCGGGACAGGTTTAATGAAAAACTGTTTTTT,CASRDRFNEKLFF
TRBV6-5,13,-,-,TRBJ1-5,TGTGCCAGCAGTTACGACAGGAATCAGCCCCAGCATTTT,CASSYDRNQPQHF
TRBV30,15,-,TRBD1,TRBJ2-2,TGTGCCTGGAATAAACAGGGGCCTGTACCCGGGGAGCTGTTTTTT,CAWNKQGPVPGELFF
TRBV2,11,-,TRBD1,TRBJ1-1,TGTGCCAGCAGTCTGACAGGGGGAACTTTCTTT,CASSLTGGTFF
TRBV29-1,12,-,-,TRBJ1-1,TGCAGCACCACGGCCGTGAACACTGAAGCTTTCTTT,CSTTAVNTEAFF
TRBV28,15,-,-,TRBJ2-7,TGTGCCAGCAGAACCAGCGGGACACAACTTGCCGAGCAGTACTTC,CASRTSGTQLAEQYF
TRBV7-3,15,-,TRBD2,TRBJ2-1,TGTGCCAGCAGCGAACTAGCGGATACCTACAATGAGCAGTTCTTC,CASSELADTYNEQFF
TRBV5-4,16,-,TRBD2,TRBJ2-1,TGTGCCAGCAGCTTGGCCGCGGCTAGCGGGGCTAGAGAGCAGTTCTTC,CASSLAAASGAREQFF